This TCR beta chain was obtained from a study of control samples from healthy donors and cancer patients. V was clipped by 0 bases and J by 4 bases, with 12 bases between them. CDR1 and CDR2 from the germline V gene are LGHNA and YSLEER. This CDR3 region has 16 residues. Produced via immunoSEQ multiplex PCR; TCRdb's table is partial and in-frame only. This table has 150,000 to 200,000 clones, 94% appearing once. The TCR comes from a woman in her 40s in good health. Sequenced sample: blood. The chain joins TRBV4-3 to TRBJ2-2; possibly TRBD2 for D (6 bases). The CDR3 DNA reads TGCGCCAGCAGCCAAGATCTCGGGAGCTCCACCGGGGAGCTGTTTTTT. Translation: CASSQDLGSSTGELFF.